The 32 T cell receptor beta chains listed next were all sequenced from one sample in a study of T cell repertoires in cytomegalovirus infection. TCRdb fed the reads into MiXCR, producing one record per CDR3 protein. The sample has around 200,000 distinct CDR3 sequences; about 17% are singletons. Sequenced input: CD8+ T cells from PBMCs. These receptors all come from a human donor in good health (CMV status not recorded). Some clones in this sample may be carry-over from other donors' samples.

The CDR3 reads CSVEQAGGSSGELFF. CDR3 sequence (DNA): TGCAGCGTTGAGCAGGCAGGGGGTAGTTCCGGGGAGCTGTTTTTT. J is TRBJ2-2 and V is TRBV29-1; TRBD1 matches 7 bases. Unmatched junction bases numbered 10, after V lost 3 bases and J lost 6 bases. The CDR3 contains 15 residues. CDR1 is SQVTM, CDR2 ANQGSEA, per germline.

The sample holds a few counts of this clonotype. This sequence joins TRBV7-8 and TRBJ2-5; 11 bases fit TRBD2. The CDR3 sequence is 15 residues long. The V gene end was trimmed by 6 bases and the J gene end by 2 bases; junction bases not matched to a gene: 5. Germline CDR1 reads SGHVS; CDR2 reads FQNEAQ. The CDR3 is CASRRLAGFQETQYF. CDR3 bases: TGTGCCAGCAGACGACTAGCGGGGTTTCAAGAGACCCAGTACTTC.

This clonotype has just a few counts. The rearrangement links TRBV6-8 to TRBJ1-1, with a possible D match to TRBD1 (6 bases). Germline CDR1 and CDR2: MNHGY and SAAAGT. There are 14 residues in the CDR3. V was cut by 6 bases and J by 5 bases, with 16 bases left in between. CDR3 sequence reads: CASRTQGPGTEAFF. In DNA, the CDR3 is TGTGCCAGCAGAACACAGGGTCCGGGGACTGAAGCTTTCTTT.

This clonotype has only a few counts. This sequence joins TRBV7-9 and TRBJ2-1; 8 bases agree with TRBD2. J gave up 6 bases and V 4 bases, and 11 bases lay outside the gene matches. Germline CDR1 is SEHNR and CDR2 is FQNEAQ (reference sequence). The CDR3 has 16 residues. Here the CDR3 DNA reads TGTGCCAGCAGCTGGCCCGCTAGCGGGCGCCCCAATGAGCAGTTCTTC. Protein: CASSWPASGRPNEQFF.

This clonotype was picked up a small number of times. In DNA form, the CDR3 reads TGTGCCAGCAGTCGGGGTTCTGGGGCCAACGTCCTGACTTTC. Translating it yields CASSRGSGANVLTF. The chain links TRBV27 to TRBJ2-6; the D gene is possibly TRBD2 (5 bases). Trimming removed 5 bases from V and 1 base from J, with 6 bases in between. This CDR3 has 14 amino acids. CDR1 and CDR2 from the germline V gene are MNHEY and SMNVEV (reference sequence).

The sample holds a few counts of this clonotype. The V call is TRBV20-1, the J call TRBJ1-1, with D perhaps matching TRBD1 (5 bases). The CDR3 covers 13 residues. CDR1 and CDR2 from the germline V gene are DFQATT and SNEGSKA (reference sequence). V lost 1 base and J 2 bases, leaving 8 bases between the germline ends. The CDR3 reads CSARGGGNTEAFF. Here the CDR3 DNA reads TGCAGTGCTAGAGGGGGGGGAAACACTGAAGCTTTCTTT.

V is TRBV4-3 and J is TRBJ1-5; tentatively, D is TRBD1 (5 bases). The CDR3 is 19 amino acids. Trimming took off 0 bases at V and 0 bases at J, with 18 bases between the two ends. The V gene's germline CDR1 is LGHNA and CDR2 YSLEER. The CDR3 region is CASSQDHASRGYSNQPQHF. CDR3 DNA: TGCGCCAGCAGCCAAGATCATGCCAGCCGGGGGTATAGCAATCAGCCCCAGCATTTT.

The chain combines TRBV7-2 with TRBJ2-7, with 10 bases identical to TRBD1. The CDR3 length is 15 residues. Germline CDR1 and CDR2: SGHTA and FQGNSA. Losses at the gene ends were 5 bases for V and 5 bases for J; bases not matched to a gene: 9. The CDR3 DNA reads TGTGCCAGCAGCCCTCGGGACAGGGGTCTCAACGAGCAGTACTTC. Translating gives CASSPRDRGLNEQYF.

The chain couples TRBV5-1 to TRBJ1-2, with 8 bases fitting TRBD1. V trimming: 0 bases; J trimming: 6 bases; junction bases outside the gene matches: 10. This CDR3 region has 16 residues. Per germline, CDR1 SGHRS and CDR2 YFSETQ. As DNA, the CDR3 is TGCGCCAGCAGCTTGGCCCGGACAGGGCGGATGGATGGCTACACCTTC. Protein sequence: CASSLARTGRMDGYTF.

V usage is TRBV7-2 and J usage is TRBJ2-7, with 7 bases that match TRBD1. CDR3 length: 16 amino acids. Germline loops: CDR1 SGHTA, CDR2 FQGNSA. V was clipped by 5 bases and J by 0 bases; unmatched bases: 10. The CDR3 protein is CASSTEGAPSSYEQYF. The CDR3 bases are TGTGCCAGCAGCACAGAGGGGGCTCCGAGCTCCTACGAGCAGTACTTC.

This clonotype appeared a few times. J is TRBJ1-4 and V is TRBV7-6; 7 positions match TRBD1. V lost 5 bases to trimming and J lost 8 bases; unmatched junction nucleotides: 8. The CDR3 contains 14 residues. Germline CDR1 is SGHVS and CDR2 is FNYEAQ. In DNA form, the CDR3 reads TGTGCCAGCAGCCGAGGGGGCGCTTGGGAAAAACTGTTTTTT. It is translated as CASSRGGAWEKLFF.

The V and J genes are TRBV6-6 and TRBJ2-7; 7 nucleotides match TRBD2. This CDR3 contains 15 residues. Germline V gives CDR1 MNHNY, CDR2 SVGAGI (reference sequence). V trimming: 0 bases; J trimming: 2 bases; junction bases outside the gene matches: 4. The CDR3 coding sequence is TGTGCCAGCAGTTACTCAACGGGGGGTGCCTACGAGCAGTACTTC. As protein: CASSYSTGGAYEQYF.

The V call is TRBV7-9, the J call TRBJ2-1; 12 bases agree with TRBD1. V gave up 5 bases and J gave up 2 bases; unmatched junction bases: 4. This CDR3 is built from 16 residues. Looked up from germline, CDR1 is SEHNR and CDR2 is FQNEAQ (reference sequence). The CDR3 sequence is CASSPGQGAAYNEQFF. As DNA, the CDR3 is TGTGCCAGCAGCCCGGGACAGGGGGCTGCCTACAATGAGCAGTTCTTC.

The chain links TRBV28 to TRBJ2-7; 8 bases match TRBD1. Germline V gene sequence: CDR1 MDHEN, CDR2 SYDVKM. Trimming removed 2 bases from V and 7 bases from J; junction bases left unmatched: 19. There are 18 residues in the CDR3. CDR3 amino acids: CASSLQLPGPGGFREQYF. Written as DNA, the CDR3 is TGTGCCAGCAGTTTACAGCTTCCGGGGCCAGGGGGCTTTAGGGAGCAGTACTTC.

This clonotype was seen more than once but under ten times. This sequence joins TRBV12-3 or TRBV12-4 and TRBJ2-7, with 10 bases fitting TRBD1. This CDR3 contains 15 residues. After removal of 5 bases from V and 3 bases from J, the junction contained 7 bases not matched to a gene. The chain's CDR3 is CASSLRQGAYYEQYF. CDR3 bases: TGTGCCAGCAGTCTTCGACAGGGGGCATACTACGAGCAGTACTTC.

The rearrangement uses TRBV20-1 and TRBJ2-7; 10 bases match TRBD1. The V segment lost 0 bases and the J segment 6 bases; nucleotides outside the gene matches: 5. Germline CDR1 reads DFQATT; CDR2 reads SNEGSKA (reference sequence). CDR3 length: 14 residues. CDR3 sequence: CSARDRDRGFEQYF. The CDR3 DNA follows: TGCAGTGCTAGAGACCGGGACAGGGGTTTCGAGCAGTACTTC.

The chain has TRBV5-6 and TRBJ2-7; possible D gene TRBD1, 6 bases. Deletions cut 3 bases from V and 2 bases from J, with 15 bases between. The CDR3 covers 15 residues. Looked up from germline, CDR1 is SGHDT and CDR2 is YYEEEE. CDR3 protein: CASSSRSGTTYEQYF. For the CDR3, the DNA is TGTGCCAGCAGCTCCCGATCCGGGACAACCTACGAGCAGTACTTC.

This clonotype was counted only a few times. The chain recombines TRBV28 with TRBJ2-5; 9 bases line up with TRBD1. The CDR3 is made up of 15 amino acids. Germline CDR1 and CDR2: MDHEN and SYDVKM. The V and J ends lost 6 bases and 4 bases, in that order; junction bases with no gene match: 9. The CDR3 region has the DNA TGTGCCAGCAGCCGGCTCGGGACAGGGTTAGAGACCCAGTACTTC. It encodes CASSRLGTGLETQYF.

The chain links TRBV11-3 to TRBJ1-6; tentatively, D is TRBD1 (5 bases). Germline CDR1 SGHNT, CDR2 YENEEA. Deletions cut 5 bases from V and 7 bases from J, with 12 bases between. The CDR3 extends over 14 amino acids. For the CDR3, the DNA is TGTGCCAGCAGCGAACGGGGCGTCAATTCACCCCTCCACTTT. Translation: CASSERGVNSPLHF.

A few counts support this clonotype. This chain joins TRBV28 and TRBJ1-5, with 8 bases fitting TRBD1. With V trimmed by 5 bases and J by 5 bases, 5 bases remained unmatched. Looked up from germline, CDR1 is MDHEN and CDR2 is SYDVKM. The CDR3 sequence is 14 residues long. DNA for the CDR3: TGTGCCAGCAGTGCACAGGGGGGATATCAGCCCCAGCATTTT. Encoded protein: CASSAQGGYQPQHF.

The genes are TRBV7-8 and TRBJ1-5; D call uncertain. Germline CDR1 reads SGHVS; CDR2 reads FQNEAQ. The V end was cut by 5 bases, the J end by 5 bases, with 13 bases between. This CDR3 has 14 residues. CDR3 DNA: TGTGCCAGCAGCCCCTACACAGCTGATCAGCCCCAGCATTTT. It translates to CASSPYTADQPQHF. The variable domain in full, with the rest retrieved from reference TRBV7-8 and TRBJ1-5, is GAGVSQSPRYKVAKRGQDVALRCDPISGHVSLFWYQQALGQGPEFLTYFQNEAQLDKSGLPSDRFFAERPEGSVSTLKIQRTQQEDSAVYLCASSPYTADQPQHFGDGTRLSIL.

The V call is TRBV12-5, the J call TRBJ2-1, with 8 nucleotides matching TRBD1. CDR3 length: 15 amino acids. CDR1 is LGHNT and CDR2 is FRNRAP in the germline V gene. V shed 4 bases and J 7 bases; nucleotides not matched to a gene: 9. For the CDR3, the DNA is TGTGCTAGTGGTTCCGACAGGGGTTTGTGGAATGAGCAGTTCTTC. Translating gives CASGSDRGLWNEQFF.

The sample holds a few counts of this clonotype. V usage is TRBV7-2 and J usage is TRBJ2-1; 12 nucleotides match TRBD2. CDR1 SGHTA and CDR2 FQGNSA come from the germline V gene. The length of the CDR3 is 16 residues. V was clipped by 3 bases and J by 7 bases; unmatched bases: 7. DNA of the CDR3: TGTGCCAGCAGCTTCCTCACTAGCGGGGGGAATAATGAGCAGTTCTTC. This sequence encodes CASSFLTSGGNNEQFF.

This clonotype was recorded many times. The chain has TRBV7-8 and TRBJ1-1; D not certain. Deletions cut 5 bases from V and 3 bases from J, with 13 bases between. This CDR3 has 14 amino acids. The germline V gene has CDR1 SGHVS and CDR2 FQNEAQ. This CDR3 is CASSRKSMDTEAFF. In nucleotides, the CDR3 is TGTGCCAGCAGCCGAAAGTCCATGGACACTGAAGCTTTCTTT.

This clonotype was seen a few times. The chain joins TRBV7-9 to TRBJ1-5, with 9 positions matching TRBD1. The germline CDR1 and CDR2 sequences are SEHNR and FQNEAQ (reference sequence). The ends lost 4 bases at V and 6 bases at J; junction bases unmatched: 4. CDR3 length equals 14 residues. The CDR3 protein is CASSSTGGSQPQHF. As DNA, the CDR3 is TGTGCCAGCAGCTCGACAGGGGGTAGTCAGCCCCAGCATTTT.

The chain carries TRBV28 and TRBJ1-4; 9 bases are shared with TRBD1. The CDR3 totals 14 residues. Per the germline V gene, CDR1 is MDHEN and CDR2 is SYDVKM. With V trimmed by 5 bases and J by 8 bases, 6 bases remained unmatched. The CDR3 loop is CASSRDRALEKLFF. The CDR3 DNA follows: TGTGCCAGCAGTCGGGACAGGGCTTTGGAAAAACTGTTTTTT.

This clonotype is deemed medium-sized. The chain recombines TRBV11-2 with TRBJ1-1; 9 bases fit TRBD1. The length of the CDR3 is 17 residues. Germline V CDR1 and CDR2: SGHAT, FQNNGV. The V segment lost 4 bases and the J segment 0 bases; nucleotides outside the gene matches: 9. The CDR3 nucleotides are TGTGCCAGCAGCTCTGATTCGGGACAGGGCCTGAACACTGAAGCTTTCTTT. Translating it yields CASSSDSGQGLNTEAFF.

The gene calls are TRBV2 and TRBJ2-3; the D is unclear. The CDR3 is 14 amino acids. With 11 bases removed from V and 0 bases from J, the gap between germline ends came to 15 bases. Germline V lookup: CDR1 SNHLY, CDR2 FYNNEI. CDR3 sequence reads: CAFQELSSTDTQYF. Here the CDR3 DNA reads TGTGCCTTTCAGGAGCTCTCTAGCACAGATACGCAGTATTTT.

The rearrangement joins TRBV6-2 or TRBV6-3 to TRBJ1-1; TRBD1 might be the D (5 bases). The V gene's germline CDR1 is MNHEY and CDR2 SVGEGT. The length of the CDR3 is 18 residues. Trimming removed 2 bases from V and 2 bases from J, with 21 bases in between. The CDR3: CASSYAWVFGTGNTEAFF. The DNA for the CDR3 is TGTGCCAGCAGTTACGCCTGGGTATTTGGGACGGGTAACACTGAAGCTTTCTTT.

CDR3 in amino acids: CASKRTENNEQFF. In DNA form, the CDR3 reads TGTGCCAGCAAAAGGACAGAGAACAATGAGCAGTTCTTC. The chain recombines TRBV12-3 or TRBV12-4 with TRBJ2-1; tentative D call: TRBD1 (6 bases). The CDR3 is made up of 13 amino acids. V lost 7 bases to trimming and J lost 5 bases, with 12 bases between them.

The rearrangement uses TRBV7-3 and TRBJ2-5, with 8 bases fitting TRBD1. The junction had 0 bases not matched to a gene; V was cut back by 2 bases and J by 4 bases. CDR1 is SGHTA, CDR2 FQGTGA, per germline. The CDR3 sequence is 13 residues long. Here the CDR3 DNA reads TGTGCCAGCAGCTTAGGGACAGGAGAGACCCAGTACTTC. This sequence encodes CASSLGTGETQYF.

The chain joins TRBV7-9 to TRBJ1-1, with unresolved D. V lost 4 bases to trimming and J lost 5 bases, with 17 bases between them. CDR1 is SEHNR, CDR2 FQNEAQ, per germline (reference sequence). The CDR3 spans 15 residues. The CDR3 DNA reads as TGTGCCAGCAGCTCCGCTTACGAGGGAAGGACTGAAGCTTTCTTT. Translation: CASSSAYEGRTEAFF.